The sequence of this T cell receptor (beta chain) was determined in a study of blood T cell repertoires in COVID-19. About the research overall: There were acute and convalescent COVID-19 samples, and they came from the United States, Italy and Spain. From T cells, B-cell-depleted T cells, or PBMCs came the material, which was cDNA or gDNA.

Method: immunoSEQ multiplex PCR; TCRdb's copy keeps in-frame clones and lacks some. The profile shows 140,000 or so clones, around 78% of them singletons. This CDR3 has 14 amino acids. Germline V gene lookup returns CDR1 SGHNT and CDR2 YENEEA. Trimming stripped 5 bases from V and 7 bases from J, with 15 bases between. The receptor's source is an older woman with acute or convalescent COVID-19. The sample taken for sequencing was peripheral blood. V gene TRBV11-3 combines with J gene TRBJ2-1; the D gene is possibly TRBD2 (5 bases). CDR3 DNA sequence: TGTGCCAGCAGCCTCTCGGGGTCGTTTAATGAGCAGTTCTTC. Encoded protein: CASSLSGSFNEQFF.